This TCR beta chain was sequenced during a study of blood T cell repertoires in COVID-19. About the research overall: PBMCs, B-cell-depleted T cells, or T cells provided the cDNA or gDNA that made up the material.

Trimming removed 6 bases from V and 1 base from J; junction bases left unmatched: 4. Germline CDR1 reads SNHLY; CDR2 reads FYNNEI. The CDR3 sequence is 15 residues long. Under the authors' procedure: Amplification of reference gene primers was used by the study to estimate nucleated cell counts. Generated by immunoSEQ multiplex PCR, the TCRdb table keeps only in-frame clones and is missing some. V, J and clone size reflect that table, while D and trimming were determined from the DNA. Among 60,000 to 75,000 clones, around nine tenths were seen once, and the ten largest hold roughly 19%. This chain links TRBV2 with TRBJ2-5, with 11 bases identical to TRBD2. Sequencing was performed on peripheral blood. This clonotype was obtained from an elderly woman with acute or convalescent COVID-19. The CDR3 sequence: CASSGTSGPQETQYF. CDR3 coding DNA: TGTGCCAGCAGCGGGACTAGCGGACCCCAAGAGACCCAGTACTTC.